Ten or more counts support the clone carrying this T cell receptor beta chain. This record belongs to a study of regulatory T cells in long-lasting Graves disease. Time point of the sample: newly diagnosed GD, antithyroid drugs for less than 3 months. Scientists built the TCR library using RNA that was extracted from PBMCs. Arm-PCR of CDR3 regions and iRepertoire HTBI primers were the basis on which TCR beta libraries were built. TCRdb ran MiXCR on the multiplex PCR reads and lists one entry per CDR3 protein. The table records 400,000 to 500,000 distinct CDR3 sequences, approximately 15% of them present only once. Germline V gives CDR1 SGHNT, CDR2 YENEEA. Trimming removed 5 bases from V and 2 bases from J; junction bases left unmatched: 13. This CDR3 contains 17 residues. The same sample was also studied in work on T cells in Graves' hyperthyroidism and ophthalmopathy. That source notes: Among thyroid clonotypes expanded above 0.001, most also appeared in blood.

The sample was peripheral blood mononuclear cells (PBMCs), taken at new diagnosis, from a patient treated with antithyroid drugs. The TCR sequence derives from a woman in her thirties or forties with Graves disease. The chain employs TRBV11-3 and TRBJ2-7, with TRBD2 matching 9 bases. The CDR3 is CASSGIHASGDPYEQYF. The CDR3 nucleotides are TGTGCCAGCAGCGGCATACATGCTAGCGGGGACCCCTACGAGCAGTACTTC.